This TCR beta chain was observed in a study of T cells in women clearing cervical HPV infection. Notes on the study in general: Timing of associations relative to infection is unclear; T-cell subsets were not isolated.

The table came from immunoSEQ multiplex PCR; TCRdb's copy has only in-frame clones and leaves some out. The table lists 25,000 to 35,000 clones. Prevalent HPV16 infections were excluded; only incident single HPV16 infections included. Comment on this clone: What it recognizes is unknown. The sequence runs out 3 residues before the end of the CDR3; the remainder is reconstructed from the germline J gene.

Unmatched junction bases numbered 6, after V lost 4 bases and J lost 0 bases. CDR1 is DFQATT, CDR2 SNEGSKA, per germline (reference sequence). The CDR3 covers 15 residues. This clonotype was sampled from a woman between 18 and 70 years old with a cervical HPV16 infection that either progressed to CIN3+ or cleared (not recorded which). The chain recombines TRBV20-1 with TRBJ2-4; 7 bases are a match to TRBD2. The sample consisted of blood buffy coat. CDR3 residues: CSAIGRELAKNIQYF. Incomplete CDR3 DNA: TGCAGTGCTATAGGGCGGGAGTTAGCCAAAAACATT.